This T cell receptor (beta chain) was captured by sequencing in a study of radiotherapy plus CTLA-4 blockade in lung cancer. General study findings and limits: Clones derived from tumor TCRs expanded in blood after radiotherapy plus ipilimumab.

For this clone: Its matching antigen is unknown.

Assay used: immunoSEQ multiplex PCR; TCRdb lists only in-frame clones, some missing. The table records 75,000 or so clones, roughly three quarters of them present only once. Germline V gene lookup returns CDR1 PRHDT and CDR2 FYEKMQ (reference sequence). CDR3 length: 14 amino acids. V lost 6 bases and J lost 5; bases outside the gene matches: 5. The sequence came from a human donor with non-small cell lung cancer who had a complete response to radiotherapy plus ipilimumab. V usage is TRBV13 and J usage is TRBJ2-5; 11 nucleotides agree with TRBD2. The sample here was peripheral blood, taken from a patient treated with radiotherapy plus ipilimumab. The CDR3 region has the DNA TGTGCCAGCAGACTAGCGGGAGCCGGGGAGACCCAGTACTTC. Its translation: CASRLAGAGETQYF.